This TCR beta chain was found in a study of PD-L1 blockade in urothelial cancer. Study context: Patients had undergone 0 to 3 prior chemotherapy regimens. Treatment start was followed by blood analysis at 3 weeks (second dose) and again at 6 weeks.

This table comes from immunoSEQ multiplex PCR, and its TCRdb copy is limited to in-frame clones, with some not included. The top ten clones hold over 0.8% of a sample with some 97,000 clones, around 93% of them seen once. Germline V gives CDR1 MNHNS, CDR2 SASEGT. CDR3 size: 15 residues. V lost 4 bases to trimming and J lost 7 bases; unmatched junction nucleotides: 8. The patients' disease, urothelial carcinoma, was locally advanced or metastatic. V is TRBV6-1 and J is TRBJ2-7, with 12 nucleotides matching TRBD2. The material sequenced was PBMCs, taken around atezolizumab (anti-PD-L1) treatment. This clonotype was obtained from a woman of 80 years or more with urothelial cancer. Here the CDR3 DNA reads TGTGCCAGCAGTGGACTAGCGGGAGACTCCCTTGAGCAGTACTTC. Protein product: CASSGLAGDSLEQYF.